The 2 T cell receptor beta chains in this list originate from one sample, sequenced in a study of molecular identifiers for immune sequencing clone quantification. TCRdb re-called the PCR reads through MiXCR, storing one row per CDR3 protein. Seen here are some 89,000 distinct CDR3 sequences, less than 25% observed once, and the top ten hold 0.94%. The sample taken for sequencing was naive CD8+ T cells from blood, with Jurkat cell RNA spiked in. Subset denoted: FACS-sorted CD8+CD4-CCR7+CD45RA+ naive T cells. Receptors were obtained from a human donor in good health. Some libraries in this study had Jurkat cell RNA spiked in.

The table lists this clonotype with many counts. This chain joins TRBV4-1 and TRBJ2-1; 7 bases are shared with TRBD1. From germline, CDR1 is MGHRA and CDR2 YSYEKL. V was pared by 3 bases and J by 9 bases, with 5 bases of the junction left unmatched. This CDR3 has 13 amino acids. CDR3 sequence reads: CASSHSGDSEQFF. CDR3 DNA sequence: TGCGCCAGCAGCCATTCAGGGGACAGTGAGCAGTTCTTC.

This chain joins TRBV5-4 and TRBJ2-1; D uncertain. CDR3 length: 14 residues. Germline V gene data show CDR1 as SGHNT and CDR2 as YYREEE (reference sequence). The V end lost 0 bases, the J end lost 4 bases, and 8 bases lay between the germline ends. In nucleotides, the CDR3 is TGTGCCAGCAGCTTGGATCTGGGGTACAATGAGCAGTTCTTC. Its translation: CASSLDLGYNEQFF.